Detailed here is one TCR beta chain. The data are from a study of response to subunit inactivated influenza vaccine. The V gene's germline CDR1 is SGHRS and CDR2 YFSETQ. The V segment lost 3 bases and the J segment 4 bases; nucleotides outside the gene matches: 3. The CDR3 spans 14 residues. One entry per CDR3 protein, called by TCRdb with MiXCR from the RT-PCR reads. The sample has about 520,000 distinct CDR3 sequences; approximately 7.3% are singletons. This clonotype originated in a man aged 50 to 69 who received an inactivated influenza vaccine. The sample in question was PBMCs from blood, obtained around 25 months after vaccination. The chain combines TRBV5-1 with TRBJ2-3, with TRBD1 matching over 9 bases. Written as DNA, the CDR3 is TGCGCCAGCAGCTATTGGACAGGGGCAGATACGCAGTATTTT. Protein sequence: CASSYWTGADTQYF.